This TCR beta chain was sequenced for a study of CD8+ T cells in alopecia areata. General study findings and limits: Amid tofacitinib therapy, many expanded lesional clones stayed present in scalp and blood.

After isolation, RNA underwent reverse transcription to generate cDNA as the sequencing template. Clones were read by immunoSEQ multiplex PCR, and TCRdb kept only the in-frame ones, dropping some. This sample has several thousand clones, with about 60% found just once. The germline V and J ends were trimmed by 3 bases and 6 bases, with 11 bases remaining between them. Germline V gene lookup returns CDR1 SEHNR and CDR2 FQNEAQ (reference sequence). This CDR3 spans 13 amino acids. This clone was observed once. Its antigen remains unknown. Documented treatment: oral pan-JAK inhibitor, 5-10 mg twice daily. Lesional scalp tissue (obtained by punch biopsy) and peripheral blood were collected from alopecia areata patients.

The sample consisted of skin, taken at week 4, from a patient treated with tofacitinib. This TCR was sampled from a human donor with alopecia areata. This chain joins TRBV7-9 and TRBJ2-5; possibly TRBD2 for D (6 bases). CDR3 DNA: TGTGCCAGCAGCTTCAGGGAGGATCAGACCCAGTACTTC. Translating gives CASSFREDQTQYF.